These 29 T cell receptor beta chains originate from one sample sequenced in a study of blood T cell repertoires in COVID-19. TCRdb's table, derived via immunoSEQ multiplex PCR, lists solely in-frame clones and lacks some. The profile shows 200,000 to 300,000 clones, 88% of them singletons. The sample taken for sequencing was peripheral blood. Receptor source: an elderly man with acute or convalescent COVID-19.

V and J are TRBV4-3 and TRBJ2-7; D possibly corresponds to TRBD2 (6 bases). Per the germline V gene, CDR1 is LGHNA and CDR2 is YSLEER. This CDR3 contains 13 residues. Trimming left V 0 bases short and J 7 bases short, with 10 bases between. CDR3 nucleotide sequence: TGCGCCAGCAGCCAAGATTCCGGGAGAGAGCAGTACTTC. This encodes CASSQDSGREQYF.

The CDR3 DNA sequence: TGTGCCAGCAGCGCGGGACAGGAACACAATGAGCAGTTCTTC. Translated: CASSAGQEHNEQFF. The chain combines TRBV9 with TRBJ2-1; 8 nucleotides match TRBD1. Trimming cost V 3 bases and J 5 bases; bases outside gene matches: 4. Germline values: CDR1 SGDLS, CDR2 YYNGEE. The CDR3 is 14 amino acids.

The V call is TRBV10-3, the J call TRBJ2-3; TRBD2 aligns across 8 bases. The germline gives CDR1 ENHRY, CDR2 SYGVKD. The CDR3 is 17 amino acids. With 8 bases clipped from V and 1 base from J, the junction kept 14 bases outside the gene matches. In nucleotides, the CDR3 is TGTGCCATCCGGGGTAGCGGGGAGGTTGGGCGCACAGATACGCAGTATTTT. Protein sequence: CAIRGSGEVGRTDTQYF.

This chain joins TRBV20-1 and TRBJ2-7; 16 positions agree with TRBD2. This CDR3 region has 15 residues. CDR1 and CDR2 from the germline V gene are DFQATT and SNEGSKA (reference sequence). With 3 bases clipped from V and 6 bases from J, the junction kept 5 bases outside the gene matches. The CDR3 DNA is TGCAGTGCTAGTCAAGGGACTAGCGGGAGGGGCGAGCAGTACTTC. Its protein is CSASQGTSGRGEQYF.

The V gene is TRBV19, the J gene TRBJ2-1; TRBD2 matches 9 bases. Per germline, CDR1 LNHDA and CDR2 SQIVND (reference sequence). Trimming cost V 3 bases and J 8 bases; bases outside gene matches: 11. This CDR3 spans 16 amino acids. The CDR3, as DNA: TGTGCCAGTAGTATTGGGGAGGTAGCGGGAGTGTATGAGCAGTTCTTC. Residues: CASSIGEVAGVYEQFF. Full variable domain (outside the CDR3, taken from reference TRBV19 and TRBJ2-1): DGGITQSPKYLFRKEGQNVTLSCEQNLNHDAMYWYRQDPGQGLRLIYYSQIVNDFQKGDIAEGYSVSREKKESFPLTVTSAQKNPTAFYLCASSIGEVAGVYEQFFGPGTRLTVL.

In DNA form, the CDR3 reads TGTGCCAGCAGCTTCGACAGGGGTCCGACAGATACGCAGTATTTT. It codes for CASSFDRGPTDTQYF. The chain recombines TRBV7-2 with TRBJ2-3, with 8 bases matching TRBD1. This CDR3 spans 15 amino acids. Losses at the gene ends were 3 bases for V and 3 bases for J; bases not matched to a gene: 5. CDR1 is SGHTA and CDR2 is FQGNSA in the germline V gene. The full variable domain, its missing parts supplied by reference TRBV7-2 and TRBJ2-3, is GAGVSQSPSNKVTEKGKDVELRCDPISGHTALYWYRQSLGQGLEFLIYFQGNSAPDKSGLPSDRFSAERTGGSVSTLTIQRTQQEDSAVYLCASSFDRGPTDTQYFGPGTRLTVL.

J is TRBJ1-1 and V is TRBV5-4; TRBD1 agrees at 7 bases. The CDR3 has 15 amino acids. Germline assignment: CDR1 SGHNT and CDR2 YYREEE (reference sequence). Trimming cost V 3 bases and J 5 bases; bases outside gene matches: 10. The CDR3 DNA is TGTGCCAGCAGCTGGGGGGACAGTGACAGTACTGAAGCTTTCTTT. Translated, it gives CASSWGDSDSTEAFF.

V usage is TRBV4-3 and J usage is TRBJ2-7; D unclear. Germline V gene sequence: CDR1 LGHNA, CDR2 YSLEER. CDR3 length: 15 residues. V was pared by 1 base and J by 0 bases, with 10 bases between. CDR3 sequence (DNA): TGCGCCAGCAGCCAAGCAGGTCCTGCCTCCTACGAGCAGTACTTC. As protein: CASSQAGPASYEQYF.

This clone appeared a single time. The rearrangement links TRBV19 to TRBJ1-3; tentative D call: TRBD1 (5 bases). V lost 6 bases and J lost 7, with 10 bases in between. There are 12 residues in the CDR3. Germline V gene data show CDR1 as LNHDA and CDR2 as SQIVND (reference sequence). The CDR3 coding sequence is TGTGCCAGTAGCCGACAGTGGAACACCATATATTTT. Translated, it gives CASSRQWNTIYF.

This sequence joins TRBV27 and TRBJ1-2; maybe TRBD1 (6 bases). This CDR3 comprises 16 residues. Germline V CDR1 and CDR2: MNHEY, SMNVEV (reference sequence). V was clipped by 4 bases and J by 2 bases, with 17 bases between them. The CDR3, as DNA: TGTGCCAGCAGTTCCCTTTCGACACAGGGAAACTATGGCTACACCTTC. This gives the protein CASSSLSTQGNYGYTF.

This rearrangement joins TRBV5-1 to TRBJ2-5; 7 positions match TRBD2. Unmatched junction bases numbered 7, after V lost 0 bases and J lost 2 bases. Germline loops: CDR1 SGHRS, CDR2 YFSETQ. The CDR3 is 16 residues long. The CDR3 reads CASSLVFTSDQETQYF. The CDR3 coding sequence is TGCGCCAGCAGCTTGGTATTTACTAGCGATCAAGAGACCCAGTACTTC.

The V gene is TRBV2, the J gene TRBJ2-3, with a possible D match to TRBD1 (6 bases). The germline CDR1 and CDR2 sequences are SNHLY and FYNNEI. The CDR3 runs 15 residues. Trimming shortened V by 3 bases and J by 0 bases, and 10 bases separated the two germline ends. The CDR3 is CASSDGTPSTDTQYF. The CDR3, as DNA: TGTGCCAGCAGTGACGGGACACCGAGCACAGATACGCAGTATTTT. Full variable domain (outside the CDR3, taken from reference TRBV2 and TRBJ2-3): EPEVTQTPSHQVTQMGQEVILRCVPISNHLYFYWYRQILGQKVEFLVSFYNNEISEKSEIFDDQFSVERPDGSNFTLKIRSTKLEDSAMYFCASSDGTPSTDTQYFGPGTRLTVL.

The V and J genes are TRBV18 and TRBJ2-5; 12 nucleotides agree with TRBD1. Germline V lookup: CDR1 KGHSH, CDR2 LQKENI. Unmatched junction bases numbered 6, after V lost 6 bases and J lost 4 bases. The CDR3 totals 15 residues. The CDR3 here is CASSRDRGQGETQYF. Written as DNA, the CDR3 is TGTGCCAGCTCTCGGGACAGGGGGCAGGGAGAGACCCAGTACTTC. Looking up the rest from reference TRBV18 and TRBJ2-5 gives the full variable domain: NAGVMQNPRHLVRRRGQEARLRCSPMKGHSHVYWYRQLPEEGLKFMVYLQKENIIDESGMPKERFSAEFPKEGPSILRIQQVVRGDSAAYFCASSRDRGQGETQYFGPGTRLLVL.

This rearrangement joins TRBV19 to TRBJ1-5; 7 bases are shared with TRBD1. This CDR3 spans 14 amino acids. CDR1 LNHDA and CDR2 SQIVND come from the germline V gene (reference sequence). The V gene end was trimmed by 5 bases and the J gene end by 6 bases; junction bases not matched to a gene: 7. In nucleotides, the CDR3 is TGTGCCAGTAGTGCTCGACAGGGAGGTCAGCCCCAGCATTTT. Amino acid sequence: CASSARQGGQPQHF.

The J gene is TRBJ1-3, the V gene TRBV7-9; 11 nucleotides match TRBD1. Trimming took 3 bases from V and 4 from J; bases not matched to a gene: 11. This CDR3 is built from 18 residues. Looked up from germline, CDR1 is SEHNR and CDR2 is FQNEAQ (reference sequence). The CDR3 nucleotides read TGTGCCAGCAGCTTTACTATCCCCGGGACAGGGGGAGGAAACACCATATATTTT. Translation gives CASSFTIPGTGGGNTIYF.

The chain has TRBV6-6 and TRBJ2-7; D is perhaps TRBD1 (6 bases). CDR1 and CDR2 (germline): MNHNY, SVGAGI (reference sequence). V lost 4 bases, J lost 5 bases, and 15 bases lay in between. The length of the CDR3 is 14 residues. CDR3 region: CASSSRPQGDEQYF. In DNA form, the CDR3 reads TGTGCCAGCAGTTCTCGGCCACAGGGCGACGAGCAGTACTTC.

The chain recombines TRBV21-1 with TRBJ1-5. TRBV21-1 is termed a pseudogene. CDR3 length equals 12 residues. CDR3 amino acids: CASSIRGGKVHF. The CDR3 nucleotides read TGTGCCAGCAGCATTCGGGGAGGAAAGGTGCATTTT.

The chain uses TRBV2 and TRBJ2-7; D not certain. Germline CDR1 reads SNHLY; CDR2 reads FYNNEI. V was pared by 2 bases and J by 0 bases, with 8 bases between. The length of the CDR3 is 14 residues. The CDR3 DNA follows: TGTGCCAGCAGTGAAAATATTATCTCCTACGAGCAGTACTTC. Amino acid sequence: CASSENIISYEQYF. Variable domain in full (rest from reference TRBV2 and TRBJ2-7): EPEVTQTPSHQVTQMGQEVILRCVPISNHLYFYWYRQILGQKVEFLVSFYNNEISEKSEIFDDQFSVERPDGSNFTLKIRSTKLEDSAMYFCASSENIISYEQYFGPGTRLTVT.

CDR3 loop: CASSSTGDQDEQYF. CDR3 nucleotide sequence: TGTGCCAGCAGCTCGACAGGGGATCAGGACGAGCAGTACTTC. This rearrangement joins TRBV7-2 to TRBJ2-7, with 8 bases identical to TRBD1. CDR3 length: 14 amino acids. Trimming at V came to 4 bases and at J to 5 bases, leaving 7 bases not matched to a gene. Germline V gives CDR1 SGHTA, CDR2 FQGNSA.

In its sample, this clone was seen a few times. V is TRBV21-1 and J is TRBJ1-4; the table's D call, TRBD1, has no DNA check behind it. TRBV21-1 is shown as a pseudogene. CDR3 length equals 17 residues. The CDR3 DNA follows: TGTGCCAGCAGCAAAAAGGGACAGGGGGCCACTAATGAAAAACTGTTTTTT. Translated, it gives CASSKKGQGATNEKLFF.

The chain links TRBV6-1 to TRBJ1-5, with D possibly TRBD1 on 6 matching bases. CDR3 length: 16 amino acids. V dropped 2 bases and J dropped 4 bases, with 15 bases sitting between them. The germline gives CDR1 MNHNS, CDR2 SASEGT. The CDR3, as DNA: TGTGCCAGCAGTGAAACCCCTGGGACAATAAATCAGCCCCAGCATTTT. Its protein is CASSETPGTINQPQHF.

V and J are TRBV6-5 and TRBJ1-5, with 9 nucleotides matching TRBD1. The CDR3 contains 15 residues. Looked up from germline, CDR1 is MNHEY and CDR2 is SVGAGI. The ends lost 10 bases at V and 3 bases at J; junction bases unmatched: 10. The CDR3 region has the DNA TGTGCCATCCAGGCGGACAGGGGCCCCAATCAGCCCCAGCATTTT. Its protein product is CAIQADRGPNQPQHF.

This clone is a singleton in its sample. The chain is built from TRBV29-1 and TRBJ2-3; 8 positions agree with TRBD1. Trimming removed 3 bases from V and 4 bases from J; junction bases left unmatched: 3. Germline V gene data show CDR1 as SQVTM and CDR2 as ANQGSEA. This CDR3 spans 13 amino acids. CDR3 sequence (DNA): TGCAGCGTTGACGGACAGGGTGCAGATACGCAGTATTTT. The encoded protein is CSVDGQGADTQYF.

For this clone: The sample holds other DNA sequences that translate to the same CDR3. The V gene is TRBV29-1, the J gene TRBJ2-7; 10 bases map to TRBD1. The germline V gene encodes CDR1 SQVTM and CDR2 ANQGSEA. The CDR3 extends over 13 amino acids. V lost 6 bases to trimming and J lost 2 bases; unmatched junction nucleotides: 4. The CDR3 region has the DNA TGCAGCGTCGCCGGGACAGGGGCCTACGAGCAGTACTTC. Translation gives CSVAGTGAYEQYF.

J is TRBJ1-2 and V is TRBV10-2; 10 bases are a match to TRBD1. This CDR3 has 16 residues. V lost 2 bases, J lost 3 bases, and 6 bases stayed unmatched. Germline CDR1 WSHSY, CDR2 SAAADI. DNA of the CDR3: TGCGCCAGCAGTGAGAACCCCGGGACAGGGGACTATGGCTACACCTTC. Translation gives CASSENPGTGDYGYTF.

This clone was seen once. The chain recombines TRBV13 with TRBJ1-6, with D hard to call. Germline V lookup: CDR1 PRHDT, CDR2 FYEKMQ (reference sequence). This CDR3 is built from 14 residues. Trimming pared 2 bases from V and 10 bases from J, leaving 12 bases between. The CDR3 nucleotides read TGTGCCAGCAGCTTATCAGTGGCAGTCTCACCCCTCCACTTT. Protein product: CASSLSVAVSPLHF.

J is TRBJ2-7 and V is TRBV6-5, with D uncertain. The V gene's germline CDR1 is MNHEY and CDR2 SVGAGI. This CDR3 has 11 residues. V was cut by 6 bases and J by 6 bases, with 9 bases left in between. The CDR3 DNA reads TGTGCCAGCAGCCTGTCCGGCGAGCAGTACTTC. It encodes CASSLSGEQYF.

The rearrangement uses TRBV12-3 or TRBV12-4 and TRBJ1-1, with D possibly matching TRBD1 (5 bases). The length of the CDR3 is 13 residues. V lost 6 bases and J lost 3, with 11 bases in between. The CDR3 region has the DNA TGTGCCAGCAGCGGGGGGGAGTACACTGAAGCTTTCTTT. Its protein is CASSGGEYTEAFF.

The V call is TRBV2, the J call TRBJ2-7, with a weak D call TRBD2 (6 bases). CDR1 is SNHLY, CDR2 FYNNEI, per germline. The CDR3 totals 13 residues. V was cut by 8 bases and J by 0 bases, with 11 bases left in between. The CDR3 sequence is CASGDFDSYEQYF. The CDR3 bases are TGTGCCAGCGGGGACTTCGACTCCTACGAGCAGTACTTC.